Shown below are 10 T cell receptor beta chains from a single sample sequenced in a study of T-cell reconstitution after alpha-beta-depleted transplantation in children. It was with unique molecular identifiers that the TCRbeta library was prepared. TCRdb re-called the PCR reads through MiXCR, storing one row per CDR3 protein. The sample shows some 490,000 distinct CDR3 sequences, about 12% of them seen only once. Sequencing was performed on PBMCs from the stem cell graft donor, taken from the stem cell graft. The origin of the receptors is a human donor who donated a stem cell graft to a child with combined immunodeficiency.

This clonotype was recorded a few times. The chain links TRBV20-1 to TRBJ2-2; D call uncertain. Germline V gives CDR1 DFQATT, CDR2 SNEGSKA (reference sequence). This CDR3 has 14 amino acids. V was cut by 6 bases and J by 1 base, with 12 bases left in between. The CDR3 region is CSARRLLNTGELFF. The DNA of the CDR3 is TGCAGTGCACGACGCCTTCTGAACACCGGGGAGCTGTTTTTT.

This clonotype was picked up many times. The chain uses TRBV7-3 and TRBJ2-3; D not resolved. Germline CDR1 is SGHTA and CDR2 is FQGTGA. With 3 bases removed from V and 0 bases from J, the gap between germline ends came to 10 bases. The CDR3 spans 15 residues. CDR3 residues: CASSFTGLSTDTQYF. CDR3 coding DNA: TGTGCCAGCAGCTTCACGGGCCTGAGCACAGATACGCAGTATTTT.

This clonotype was counted many times. This chain uses TRBV6-5 with TRBJ1-2; D may be TRBD1 (6 bases). The CDR3 runs to 16 residues. V lost 4 bases, J lost 8 bases, and 23 bases lay in between. In germline, CDR1 is MNHEY, CDR2 SVGAGI. The DNA for the CDR3 is TGTGCCAGCAGTTCCTCCCGAACCGACAGGTATCGGGGCTACACCTTC. Translation gives CASSSSRTDRYRGYTF.

This clonotype was recorded at least ten times. The chain recombines TRBV7-9 with TRBJ2-7; tentatively, D is TRBD2 (6 bases). The CDR3 covers 16 residues. Germline-derived CDR1 and CDR2 are SEHNR and FQNEAQ (reference sequence). V shed 4 bases and J shed 2 bases, with 18 bases lying between them. The DNA for the CDR3 is TGTGCCAGCAGCTACCACCGGGGGTCGAACGCCTACGAGCAGTACTTC. It translates to CASSYHRGSNAYEQYF.

This chain connects TRBV7-2 to TRBJ1-2; the D is unclear. V dropped 4 bases and J dropped 4 bases, with 19 bases sitting between them. The CDR3 consists of 16 residues. In germline, CDR1 is SGHTA, CDR2 FQGNSA. CDR3 in amino acids: CASSSGPEGGRYGYTF. CDR3 DNA sequence: TGTGCCAGCAGCTCTGGCCCCGAGGGAGGTCGCTATGGCTACACCTTC.

This clonotype was observed at least ten times. This rearrangement joins TRBV5-1 to TRBJ2-6; 11 nucleotides align to TRBD1. The J segment lost 1 base and the V segment lost 5 bases, leaving 2 bases of the junction unmatched. CDR3 length equals 16 residues. From germline, CDR1 is SGHRS and CDR2 YFSETQ. In nucleotides, the CDR3 is TGCGCCAGCAGGGACAGGGGGCGGTCTGGGGCCAACGTCCTGACTTTC. It translates to CASRDRGRSGANVLTF.

CDR3 nucleotides: TGTGCCAGCAGTTACGAAGCGGGGGGGCCTACAGATACGCAGTATTTT. This sequence encodes CASSYEAGGPTDTQYF. The V and J genes are TRBV6-2 or TRBV6-3 and TRBJ2-3; TRBD2 matches at 10 bases. The CDR3 sequence is 16 residues long. CDR1 and CDR2 (germline): MNHEY, SVGEGT. The V segment lost 2 bases and the J segment 3 bases; nucleotides outside the gene matches: 5.

This clonotype occurred many times. The rearrangement uses TRBV20-1 and TRBJ2-7; weak D call: TRBD2 (5 bases). There are 11 residues in the CDR3. Germline V gene lookup returns CDR1 DFQATT and CDR2 SNEGSKA (reference sequence). DNA for the CDR3: TGCAGCGCACGGGGCTCCTACGAGCAGTACTTC. It encodes CSARGSYEQYF.

This sequence joins TRBV2 and TRBJ2-3; D unclear. The germline V gene has CDR1 SNHLY and CDR2 FYNNEI. CDR3 size: 14 residues. V shed 8 bases and J shed 2 bases, with 14 bases lying between them. The CDR3 spells CASGRAGDTDTQYF. CDR3 DNA sequence: TGTGCCAGCGGCCGGGCCGGCGACACAGATACGCAGTATTTT. Drawing the rest from reference TRBV2 and TRBJ2-3, the complete variable domain is EPEVTQTPSHQVTQMGQEVILRCVPISNHLYFYWYRQILGQKVEFLVSFYNNEISEKSEIFDDQFSVERPDGSNFTLKIRSTKLEDSAMYFCASGRAGDTDTQYFGPGTRLTVL.

This clonotype was found many times. The chain joins TRBV6-2 or TRBV6-3 to TRBJ2-7; TRBD2 matches at 7 bases. This CDR3 comprises 16 residues. Germline V gives CDR1 MNHEY, CDR2 SVGEGT. With 5 bases clipped from V and 3 bases from J, the junction kept 13 bases outside the gene matches. DNA for the CDR3: TGTGCCAGCAGTCCCCTTATGGCGGGAGAGAGCTACGAGCAGTACTTC. Residues: CASSPLMAGESYEQYF.